This TCR beta chain was identified in a study of shared clonotypes between healthy human individuals. Study-level information: The cohort comprised a couple of women and a few men. Their ages spanned 18 to 49 years.

The table came from immunoSEQ multiplex PCR; TCRdb's copy has only in-frame clones and leaves some out. Of roughly 700,000 clones in the sample, about 90% were seen once. In this sample, this clone turned up a few times. Germline CDR1 ENHRY, CDR2 SYGVKD. CDR3 length: 14 residues. J gave up 5 bases and V 3 bases, and 5 bases lay outside the gene matches. The source material was memory CD8+ T cells from PBMCs. Subset described: CD45RO+ cells pooled with CCR7-negative TemRA cells. The chain joins TRBV10-3 to TRBJ2-7; 9 positions match TRBD1. This clonotype was sampled from a man between 18 and 35 years old in good health. Some clones in this sample may be carry-over from other donors' samples. The CDR3 is CAISEGTGIHEQYF. The CDR3, as DNA: TGTGCCATCAGTGAAGGGACAGGGATCCACGAGCAGTACTTC.